This T cell receptor beta chain was profiled in a study of T cell changes during pregnancy in multiple sclerosis. This table comes from immunoSEQ multiplex PCR, and its TCRdb copy is limited to in-frame clones, with some not included. The repertoire has some 33,000 clones, around 89% of them found once; the top ten carry roughly 11%. Trimming pared 3 bases from V and 7 bases from J, leaving 17 bases between. This CDR3 contains 14 residues. The germline V gene encodes CDR1 SGHTS and CDR2 YDEGEE. The sequence derives from a female donor with multiple sclerosis, enrolled in a pregnancy study. The rearrangement uses TRBV5-8 and TRBJ2-7; D possibly corresponds to TRBD2 (7 bases). The sample was CD8+ T cells from peripheral blood mononuclear cells, taken in the third trimester of pregnancy. For the CDR3, the DNA is TGTGCCAGCAGCTGGGGGGGCCCTAGGAAGGAGCAGTACTTC. Encoded protein: CASSWGGPRKEQYF.